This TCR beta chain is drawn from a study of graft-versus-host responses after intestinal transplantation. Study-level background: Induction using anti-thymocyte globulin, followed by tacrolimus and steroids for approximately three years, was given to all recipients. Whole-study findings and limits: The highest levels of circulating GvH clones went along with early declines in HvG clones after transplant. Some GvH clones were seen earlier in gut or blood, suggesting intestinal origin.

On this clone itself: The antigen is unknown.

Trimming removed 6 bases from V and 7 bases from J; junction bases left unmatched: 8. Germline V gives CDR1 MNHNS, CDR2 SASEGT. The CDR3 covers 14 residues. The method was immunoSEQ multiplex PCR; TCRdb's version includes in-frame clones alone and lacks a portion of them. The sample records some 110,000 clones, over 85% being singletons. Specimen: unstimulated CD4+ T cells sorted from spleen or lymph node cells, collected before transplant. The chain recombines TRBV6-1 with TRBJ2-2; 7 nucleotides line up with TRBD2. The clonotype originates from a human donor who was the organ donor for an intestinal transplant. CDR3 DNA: TGTGCCAGCAGAGGACAAACGGGGGGCGGGGAGCTGTTTTTT. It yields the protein CASRGQTGGGELFF.